Shown below are 17 T cell receptor beta chains from a single sample sequenced in a study of shared clonotypes between healthy human individuals. Sequenced by immunoSEQ multiplex PCR; TCRdb stores in-frame clones only, minus some. In the table there are around 1.4 million clones, around 98.5% of which are singletons. Sequencing used naive CD4+ T cells sorted from blood. Documented subset: CD45RA+ positively selected. These receptors all stem from a man aged 25-40 years in good health.

The chain combines TRBV6-1 with TRBJ2-6, with unresolved D. The V end lost 2 bases, the J end lost 2 bases, and 16 bases lay between the germline ends. The CDR3 spans 18 residues. CDR1 is MNHNS and CDR2 is SASEGT in the germline V gene. CDR3 DNA: TGTGCCAGCAGTGAATCCCTCGGAACCGCACCTGGGGCCAACGTCCTGACTTTC. Translated, it gives CASSESLGTAPGANVLTF.

The rearrangement joins TRBV18 to TRBJ1-4; possibly TRBD1 for D (5 bases). Germline values: CDR1 KGHSH, CDR2 LQKENI. Trimming cost V 4 bases and J 4 bases, with 16 bases left between them. This CDR3 has 16 amino acids. The CDR3 nucleotides are TGTGCCAGCTCACTCCTGCAAGGGGCATTTAATGAAAAACTGTTTTTT. It codes for CASSLLQGAFNEKLFF.

This clone was observed a single time. The chain couples TRBV30 to TRBJ1-2; D is unclear. Looked up from germline, CDR1 is GTSNPN and CDR2 is SVGIG (reference sequence). The CDR3 length is 13 residues. The V gene lost 1 base and the J gene lost 4 bases, with 10 bases spanning the gap. This chain's CDR3 is CAWSAHRGYGYTF. The CDR3 DNA reads TGTGCCTGGAGTGCCCACAGAGGCTATGGCTACACCTTC.

As concerns this clone: This sample also contains other DNA sequences that code for the same CDR3. The chain carries TRBV5-1 and TRBJ2-3, with D possibly TRBD1 on 6 matching bases. The CDR3 is 14 residues long. V lost 0 bases to trimming and J lost 2 bases, with 7 bases between them. The germline V gene encodes CDR1 SGHRS and CDR2 YFSETQ. The CDR3 is CASSLGQDTDTQYF. CDR3 DNA: TGCGCCAGCAGCTTGGGACAGGACACAGATACGCAGTATTTT.

The rearrangement joins TRBV6-5 to TRBJ1-5; D is undetermined. From germline, CDR1 is MNHEY and CDR2 SVGAGI. Trimming took off 8 bases at V and 3 bases at J, with 11 bases between the two ends. The CDR3 extends over 13 amino acids. In DNA, the CDR3 is TGTGCCAGCCGATTGGACCTCAATCAGCCCCAGCATTTT. This encodes CASRLDLNQPQHF.

The CDR3 reads CASSPGTPSSNYGYTF. In nucleotides, the CDR3 is TGTGCCAGCAGCCCAGGGACTCCTTCGAGTAACTATGGCTACACCTTC. The chain recombines TRBV7-9 with TRBJ1-2; the D gene is possibly TRBD1 (5 bases). The CDR3 sequence is 16 residues long. V was pared by 5 bases and J by 1 base, with 17 bases between. CDR1 and CDR2 (germline): SEHNR, FQNEAQ (reference sequence). Full variable domain (remainder filled in from reference TRBV7-9 and TRBJ1-2): DTGVSQNPRHKITKRGQNVTFRCDPISEHNRLYWYRQTLGQGPEFLTYFQNEAQLEKSRLLSDRFSAERPKGSFSTLEIQRTEQGDSAMYLCASSPGTPSSNYGYTFGSGTRLTVV.

J is TRBJ1-2 and V is TRBV5-1, with D uncertain. Germline values: CDR1 SGHRS, CDR2 YFSETQ. The CDR3 is 14 amino acids. V lost 0 bases, J lost 4 bases, and 10 bases lay in between. DNA for the CDR3: TGCGCCAGCAGCTTGGAGACTCCCCTCTATGGCTACACCTTC. Translation gives CASSLETPLYGYTF.

The V and J genes are TRBV7-9 and TRBJ2-5, with 12 bases aligning to TRBD1. With 4 bases clipped from V and 5 bases from J, the junction kept 2 bases outside the gene matches. Germline CDR1 and CDR2: SEHNR and FQNEAQ (reference sequence). This CDR3 is 14 amino acids long. The CDR3 region is CASSWDRGRETQYF. The CDR3 region has the DNA TGTGCCAGCAGCTGGGACAGGGGGCGGGAGACCCAGTACTTC.

This chain links TRBV10-3 with TRBJ1-1; D gene ambiguous. The CDR3 extends over 14 amino acids. Germline lookup yields CDR1 ENHRY and CDR2 SYGVKD. V was cut by 2 bases and J by 1 base, with 8 bases left in between. The CDR3 sequence: CAISERTENTEAFF. The DNA of the CDR3 is TGTGCCATCAGTGAGAGGACGGAGAACACTGAAGCTTTCTTT.

The rearrangement uses TRBV5-8 and TRBJ2-7; D remains unclear. V lost 0 bases to trimming and J lost 2 bases, with 12 bases between them. CDR3 length: 15 residues. Germline CDR1 and CDR2: SGHTS and YDEGEE. The CDR3 bases are TGTGCCAGCAGCTTGGACACTCTCCCCCCCTACGAGCAGTACTTC. This sequence encodes CASSLDTLPPYEQYF.

The chain links TRBV15 to TRBJ2-7; D is unresolved. Germline CDR1 LNHNV, CDR2 YYDKDF (reference sequence). Trimming left V 5 bases short and J 2 bases short, with 16 bases between. The CDR3 runs 15 residues. CDR3 bases: TGTGCCACCAGCGTCGCACAGCCAAAAACCTACGAGCAGTACTTC. Translating gives CATSVAQPKTYEQYF.

The genes are TRBV19 and TRBJ2-3, with 7 bases aligning to TRBD2. CDR1 is LNHDA, CDR2 SQIVND, per germline (reference sequence). This CDR3 spans 18 amino acids. Trimming at V came to 2 bases and at J to 2 bases, leaving 13 bases not matched to a gene. CDR3: CASSISGGGAGNTDTQYF. As DNA, the CDR3 is TGTGCCAGTAGTATATCTGGTGGGGGAGCGGGAAACACAGATACGCAGTATTTT.

The V call is TRBV10-1, the J call TRBJ2-1; possibly TRBD2 for D (5 bases). V was pared by 3 bases and J by 13 bases, with 16 bases between. Per the germline V gene, CDR1 is WNHNN and CDR2 is SYGVQD (reference sequence). The CDR3 runs to 13 residues. CDR3 residues: CASSDPLSGSQFF. CDR3 bases: TGCGCCAGCAGTGACCCTTTGTCGGGGAGCCAGTTCTTC.

V gene TRBV11-2 combines with J gene TRBJ2-5; the match to TRBD1 covers 8 bases. V dropped 5 bases and J dropped 5; count of bases not matched to a gene: 10. This CDR3 is built from 15 residues. Germline V gene lookup returns CDR1 SGHAT and CDR2 FQNNGV. The CDR3 sequence: CASSAQRHRGETQYF. In DNA form, the CDR3 reads TGTGCCAGCAGCGCCCAACGACACAGGGGGGAGACCCAGTACTTC.

The chain uses TRBV10-2 and TRBJ2-7; 7 bases match TRBD1. This CDR3 contains 13 residues. Losses at the gene ends were 4 bases for V and 7 bases for J; bases not matched to a gene: 7. Germline V gives CDR1 WSHSY, CDR2 SAAADI. The chain's CDR3 is CASSVGQVWEQYF. The CDR3 region has the DNA TGCGCCAGCAGTGTAGGACAGGTGTGGGAGCAGTACTTC.

The chain combines TRBV7-3 with TRBJ2-3; maybe TRBD1 (5 bases). Germline lookup yields CDR1 SGHTA and CDR2 FQGTGA. Trimming pared 1 base from V and 4 bases from J, leaving 6 bases between. The CDR3 totals 13 residues. CDR3: CASSLKGADTQYF. DNA for the CDR3: TGTGCCAGCAGCTTAAAAGGGGCAGATACGCAGTATTTT. Supplemented by reference TRBV7-3 and TRBJ2-3, the full variable domain reads GAGVSQTPSNKVTEKGKYVELRCDPISGHTALYWYRQSLGQGPEFLIYFQGTGAADDSGLPNDRFFAVRPEGSVSTLKIQRTERGDSAVYLCASSLKGADTQYFGPGTRLTVL.

The sample holds one count of this clone. The CDR3 DNA follows: TGTGCCAGCAGCTTGGGTAGCGTAGATGGATACAATGAGCAGTTCTTC. Translation: CASSLGSVDGYNEQFF. The J gene is TRBJ2-1, the V gene TRBV5-4, with D maybe TRBD2 (5 bases). V gave up 0 bases and J gave up 4 bases, with 14 bases separating them. This CDR3 spans 16 amino acids. Germline V gene data show CDR1 as SGHNT and CDR2 as YYREEE (reference sequence).